These 8 T cell receptor beta chains came from one sample sequenced in a study of cytomegalovirus exposure and HLA in healthy donors. PCR primers comprised 60 Vbeta and 13 Jbeta primers. Sequencing used immunoSEQ multiplex PCR; TCRdb keeps in-frame clones, though not all of them. The table shows some 65,000 clones, with 55% to 65% occurring only once. What was sequenced was PBMCs. Every receptor here comes from a man aged 25 to 45 in good health and CMV-seronegative.

There are a few counts of this clone. The chain has TRBV5-4 and TRBJ1-1; 7 bases are a match to TRBD1. Looked up from germline, CDR1 is SGHNT and CDR2 is YYREEE (reference sequence). The CDR3 runs 13 residues. V dropped 4 bases and J dropped 1; count of bases not matched to a gene: 1. CDR3 coding DNA: TGTGCCAGCAGCCGGGACAGGAACACTGAAGCTTTCTTT. Translated, it gives CASSRDRNTEAFF.

The J gene is TRBJ2-7, the V gene TRBV5-6; TRBD2 is a possible D gene (5 bases). The CDR3 has 12 amino acids. V was cut by 0 bases and J by 6 bases, with 7 bases left in between. Per germline, CDR1 SGHDT and CDR2 YYEEEE. This chain's CDR3 is CASSLVAGEQYF. The CDR3 nucleotides are TGTGCCAGCAGCTTGGTGGCGGGCGAGCAGTACTTC.

V is TRBV2 and J is TRBJ1-2, with 11 bases fitting TRBD1. The CDR3 covers 16 residues. The trim removed 3 bases at V and 3 bases at J, leaving 6 bases unmatched. Germline-derived CDR1 and CDR2 are SNHLY and FYNNEI. In nucleotides, the CDR3 is TGTGCCAGCAGTGAGTCAATGGGACAGGGGGACTATGGCTACACCTTC. Protein product: CASSESMGQGDYGYTF. The whole variable domain, filled in from reference TRBV2 and TRBJ1-2, reads EPEVTQTPSHQVTQMGQEVILRCVPISNHLYFYWYRQILGQKVEFLVSFYNNEISEKSEIFDDQFSVERPDGSNFTLKIRSTKLEDSAMYFCASSESMGQGDYGYTFGSGTRLTVV.

This clone was seen once. The V gene is TRBV5-6, the J gene TRBJ1-2, with TRBD1 matching over 7 bases. The germline V gene encodes CDR1 SGHDT and CDR2 YYEEEE. The CDR3 totals 13 residues. J lost 3 bases, V lost 5 bases, and 4 bases had no gene match. The CDR3 is CASSSGTDYGYTF. The CDR3 nucleotides are TGTGCCAGCAGTTCTGGGACAGACTATGGCTACACCTTC.

This chain links TRBV6-6 with TRBJ2-6; 7 bases fit TRBD1. Germline CDR1 MNHNY, CDR2 SVGAGI (reference sequence). This CDR3 has 15 amino acids. Trimming removed 7 bases from V and 4 bases from J; junction bases left unmatched: 7. DNA for the CDR3: TGTGCCAGCAACCGACCGGGACAGGGGGCCAACGTCCTGACTTTC. Translating gives CASNRPGQGANVLTF.

This rearrangement joins TRBV7-9 to TRBJ1-1, with TRBD1 as a possible D gene (6 bases). The CDR3 is 14 residues long. Germline V gene lookup returns CDR1 SEHNR and CDR2 FQNEAQ (reference sequence). V lost 8 bases and J lost 0, with 13 bases in between. CDR3 DNA: TGTGCCAGCGGCAGGGGAAGAATGAACACTGAAGCTTTCTTT. Translating gives CASGRGRMNTEAFF.

The table lists this clone with a few counts. The chain is built from TRBV6-5 and TRBJ1-1, with 9 bases matching TRBD1. Germline V gene data show CDR1 as MNHEY and CDR2 as SVGAGI. This CDR3 spans 14 amino acids. Trimming removed 2 bases from V and 3 bases from J; junction bases left unmatched: 1. The CDR3 sequence: CASSYGDRDTEAFF. CDR3 sequence (DNA): TGTGCCAGCAGTTACGGGGACAGGGACACTGAAGCTTTCTTT.

V is TRBV29-1 and J is TRBJ2-3, with 15 bases lining up with TRBD2. Looked up from germline, CDR1 is SQVTM and CDR2 is ANQGSEA. The CDR3 is 15 residues long. The junction had 9 bases not matched to a gene; V was cut back by 6 bases and J by 8 bases. DNA of the CDR3: TGCAGCGTGAGGACTAGCGGGGGGGCTGGTTCTACGCAGTATTTT. Translation: CSVRTSGGAGSTQYF.